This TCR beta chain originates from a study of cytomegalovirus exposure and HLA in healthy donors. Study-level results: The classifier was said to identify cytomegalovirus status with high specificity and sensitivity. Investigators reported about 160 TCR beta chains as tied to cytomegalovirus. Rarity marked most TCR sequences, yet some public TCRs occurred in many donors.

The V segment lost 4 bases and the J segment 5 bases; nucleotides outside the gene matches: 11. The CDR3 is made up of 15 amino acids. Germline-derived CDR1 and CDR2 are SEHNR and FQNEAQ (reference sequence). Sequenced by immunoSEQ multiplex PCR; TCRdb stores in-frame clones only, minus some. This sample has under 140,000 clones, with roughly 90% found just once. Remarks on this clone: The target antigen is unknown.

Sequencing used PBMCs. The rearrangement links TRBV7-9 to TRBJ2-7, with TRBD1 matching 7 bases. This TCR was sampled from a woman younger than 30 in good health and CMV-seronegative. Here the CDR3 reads CASSSTDRVADEQYF. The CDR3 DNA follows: TGTGCCAGCAGCTCCACAGACAGGGTTGCTGACGAGCAGTACTTC. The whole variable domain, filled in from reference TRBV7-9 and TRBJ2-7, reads DTGVSQNPRHKITKRGQNVTFRCDPISEHNRLYWYRQTLGQGPEFLTYFQNEAQLEKSRLLSDRFSAERPKGSFSTLEIQRTEQGDSAMYLCASSSTDRVADEQYFGPGTRLTVT.